This entry lists 17 T cell receptor beta chains sequenced from one sample in a study of shared clonotypes between healthy human individuals. This table comes from immunoSEQ multiplex PCR, and its TCRdb copy is limited to in-frame clones, with some not included. The repertoire has over a million clones, around 98.5% of them found once; the top ten carry 0.36%. The sequencing input was naive CD4+ T cells sorted from blood. The subset is: CD45RA+ positively selected. The receptors originated from a young man in good health.

The CDR3 region has the DNA TGTGCCAGCAGCTTAGCTCACAGGGCATGGGACACTGAAGCTTTCTTT. It codes for CASSLAHRAWDTEAFF. The J gene is TRBJ1-1, the V gene TRBV11-2; tentative D call: TRBD1 (6 bases). Germline CDR1 SGHAT, CDR2 FQNNGV. This CDR3 is built from 16 residues. The V end was cut by 1 base, the J end by 3 bases, with 15 bases between.

This chain uses TRBV4-1 with TRBJ1-2; 8 positions match TRBD1. Germline trimming cut 3 bases from V and 1 base from J; bases unmatched to any gene: 10. The CDR3 runs 17 residues. CDR1 is MGHRA and CDR2 is YSYEKL in the germline V gene. The CDR3, as DNA: TGCGCCAGCAGCCAGGGACAGGCAGTTCTTTTTAACTATGGCTACACCTTC. This codes for CASSQGQAVLFNYGYTF.

V is TRBV7-9 and J is TRBJ2-3; 8 bases are a match to TRBD2. There are 15 residues in the CDR3. Germline CDR1 and CDR2: SEHNR and FQNEAQ (reference sequence). The V and J ends lost 7 bases and 3 bases, in that order; junction bases with no gene match: 9. The CDR3 sequence is CASTLGGGGTDTQYF. Here the CDR3 DNA reads TGTGCCAGCACCCTCGGGGGGGGTGGTACAGATACGCAGTATTTT.

Concerning this clone: Other nucleotide sequences from this sample produce the same CDR3. The chain links TRBV5-1 to TRBJ2-2, with 7 bases fitting TRBD1. The CDR3 runs to 14 residues. Germline-derived CDR1 and CDR2 are SGHRS and YFSETQ. Unmatched junction bases numbered 4, after V lost 4 bases and J lost 4 bases. CDR3 sequence reads: CASSTSGGTGELFF. Here the CDR3 DNA reads TGCGCCAGCAGCACTTCAGGGGGCACCGGGGAGCTGTTTTTT.

The J gene is TRBJ2-1, the V gene TRBV19, with D hard to call. This CDR3 region has 12 residues. Germline assignment: CDR1 LNHDA and CDR2 SQIVND (reference sequence). Trimming stripped 3 bases from V and 13 bases from J, with 13 bases between. For the CDR3, the DNA is TGTGCCAGTAGTATCCCCCTTGGTCCTCAGTTCTTC. Translating it yields CASSIPLGPQFF.

J is TRBJ2-1 and V is TRBV28; unclear D gene. CDR1 is MDHEN, CDR2 SYDVKM, per germline. The V and J ends lost 6 bases and 0 bases respectively, with 6 bases between them. CDR3 length: 13 amino acids. The CDR3 is CASRPDSYNEQFF. The CDR3 DNA reads as TGTGCCAGCAGACCGGACTCCTACAATGAGCAGTTCTTC.

V and J are TRBV30 and TRBJ1-1; D is unclear. V lost 2 bases, J lost 3 bases, and 10 bases lay in between. The CDR3 has 13 amino acids. Germline values: CDR1 GTSNPN, CDR2 SVGIG (reference sequence). CDR3 nucleotides: TGTGCCTGGAGTCGTGGGTTGCACACTGAAGCTTTCTTT. Its translation: CAWSRGLHTEAFF.

Here the CDR3 DNA reads TGTGCCAGCAGCTCCTATCGGGAGAGGTACAATGAGCAGTTCTTC. It specifies CASSSYRERYNEQFF. The V call is TRBV9, the J call TRBJ2-1; D is perhaps TRBD2 (6 bases). Germline V gene data show CDR1 as SGDLS and CDR2 as YYNGEE. This CDR3 has 15 amino acids. V was cut by 4 bases and J by 4 bases, with 15 bases left in between.

This clone was counted a single time. Written as DNA, the CDR3 is TGTGCCAGCAGCCTCACAGTTGGCTACACCTTC. It encodes CASSLTVGYTF. This chain links TRBV7-9 with TRBJ1-2, with D hard to call. The CDR3 has 11 amino acids. V shed 5 bases and J shed 7 bases, with 8 bases lying between them. The V gene's germline CDR1 is SEHNR and CDR2 FQNEAQ (reference sequence).

This clone showed up just once. This sequence joins TRBV27 and TRBJ2-7; D not resolved. The CDR3 sequence is 16 residues long. Trimming removed 8 bases from V and 0 bases from J, with 20 bases in between. Germline CDR1 is MNHEY and CDR2 is SMNVEV (reference sequence). CDR3 in DNA: TGTGCCAGCCGGAACAGAATGGACGCGAGCTCCTACGAGCAGTACTTC. Its protein is CASRNRMDASSYEQYF.

Note on this clone: At one end, the junction sequence differs from germline, possibly due to a read error. The chain recombines TRBV28 with TRBJ2-7; 11 nucleotides match TRBD2. The CDR3 length is 17 residues. CDR1 MDHEN and CDR2 SYDVKM come from the germline V gene. The CDR3 reads CASSLAVAGGPSSEQYF. In DNA form, the CDR3 reads TGTGCCAGCAGTTTAGCGGTAGCGGGAGGGCCCTCCTCCGAGCAGTACTTC.

The chain couples TRBV18 to TRBJ1-3, with a weak D call TRBD1 (6 bases). This CDR3 is built from 16 residues. Germline-derived CDR1 and CDR2 are KGHSH and LQKENI. V was shortened by 6 bases and J by 0 bases, with 15 bases between the two germline ends. The CDR3 region is CASSLDRLDSGNTIYF. CDR3 sequence (DNA): TGTGCCAGCTCCCTCGACAGGCTGGACTCTGGAAACACCATATATTTT.

V is TRBV6-1 and J is TRBJ2-1; D gene unclear. The V and J ends lost 5 bases and 9 bases respectively, with 8 bases between them. Germline CDR1 reads MNHNS; CDR2 reads SASEGT. The CDR3 has 11 amino acids. CDR3 region: CASSTVGEQFF. Written as DNA, the CDR3 is TGTGCCAGCAGTACAGTCGGTGAGCAGTTCTTC.

With regard to this clone: The same CDR3 arises from other DNA sequences in this sample as well. The CDR3 sequence is CAWSVSGGPYNEQFF. CDR3 nucleotides: TGTGCCTGGAGTGTATCCGGGGGCCCCTACAATGAGCAGTTCTTC. The rearrangement links TRBV30 to TRBJ2-1; D tentatively reads TRBD1 or TRBD2 (6 bases each). V lost 0 bases and J lost 2, with 11 bases in between. The V gene's germline CDR1 is GTSNPN and CDR2 SVGIG (reference sequence). CDR3 length equals 15 residues. The variable domain in full, with the rest retrieved from reference TRBV30 and TRBJ2-1, is SQTIHQWPATLVQPVGSPLSLECTVEGTSNPNLYWYRQAAGRGLQLLFYSVGIGQISSEVPQNLSASRPQDRQFILSSKKLLLSDSGFYLCAWSVSGGPYNEQFFGPGTRLTVL.

The CDR3 loop reads CASKLRLAGDNYEQYF. CDR3 nucleotides: TGTGCCAGCAAGTTACGGCTAGCGGGCGATAACTACGAGCAGTACTTC. The gene calls are TRBV27 and TRBJ2-7; 8 nucleotides align to TRBD2. Trimming took 7 bases from V and 3 from J; bases not matched to a gene: 14. The CDR3 has 16 residues. Germline loops: CDR1 MNHEY, CDR2 SMNVEV (reference sequence).

The chain has TRBV5-1 and TRBJ2-7; D is unclear. Germline V gene lookup returns CDR1 SGHRS and CDR2 YFSETQ. The CDR3 loop spans 12 amino acids. V lost 3 bases and J 3 bases, leaving 7 bases between the germline ends. CDR3 amino acids: CASSSDLYEQYF. DNA for the CDR3: TGCGCCAGCAGCTCGGACCTCTACGAGCAGTACTTC.

This clone has a single count. The chain is built from TRBV12-5 and TRBJ2-1; TRBD2 matches at 11 bases. The CDR3 has 15 residues. CDR1 is LGHNT, CDR2 FRNRAP, per germline. V lost 9 bases to trimming and J lost 0 bases; unmatched junction nucleotides: 4. The CDR3 DNA reads TGTGCTAGCTCTAGCGGGAGGAGCTCCTACAATGAGCAGTTCTTC. Translating it yields CASSSGRSSYNEQFF.